This TCR beta chain was identified in a study of T cell responses to AZD1222 COVID-19 vaccine. Study as a whole: Pooled together were second doses at about 4 or about 12 weeks. Points from the study as a whole: The study found vaccine-associated CD4 TCRs spanning spike, dominant at 160-218 and 743-854.

The protocol was immunoSEQ multiplex PCR, while the TCRdb copy is restricted to in-frame clones and leaves out a portion. The top ten hold around 10% of the sample, which has about 68,000 clones, about 80% seen once. In regard to this clone: Its antigen remains unidentified.

The clonotype was recovered from an adult in good health. The sample was peripheral blood, taken on day 0 of AZD1222 vaccination.

The CDR3 DNA reads TGTGCCAGCAGCCCCATCCCCACAGCCCCAAGGGGGATTTATAATTCACCCCTCCACTTT. Amino acids: CASSPIPTAPRGIYNSPLHF. The chain has TRBV3-1 (or the pseudogene TRBV3-2) and TRBJ1-6, with D perhaps matching TRBD1 (6 bases). The V gene lost 4 bases and the J gene lost 4 bases, with 26 bases spanning the gap. The germline V gene encodes CDR1 LGHDT and CDR2 YNNKEL (reference sequence). The CDR3 has 20 residues.